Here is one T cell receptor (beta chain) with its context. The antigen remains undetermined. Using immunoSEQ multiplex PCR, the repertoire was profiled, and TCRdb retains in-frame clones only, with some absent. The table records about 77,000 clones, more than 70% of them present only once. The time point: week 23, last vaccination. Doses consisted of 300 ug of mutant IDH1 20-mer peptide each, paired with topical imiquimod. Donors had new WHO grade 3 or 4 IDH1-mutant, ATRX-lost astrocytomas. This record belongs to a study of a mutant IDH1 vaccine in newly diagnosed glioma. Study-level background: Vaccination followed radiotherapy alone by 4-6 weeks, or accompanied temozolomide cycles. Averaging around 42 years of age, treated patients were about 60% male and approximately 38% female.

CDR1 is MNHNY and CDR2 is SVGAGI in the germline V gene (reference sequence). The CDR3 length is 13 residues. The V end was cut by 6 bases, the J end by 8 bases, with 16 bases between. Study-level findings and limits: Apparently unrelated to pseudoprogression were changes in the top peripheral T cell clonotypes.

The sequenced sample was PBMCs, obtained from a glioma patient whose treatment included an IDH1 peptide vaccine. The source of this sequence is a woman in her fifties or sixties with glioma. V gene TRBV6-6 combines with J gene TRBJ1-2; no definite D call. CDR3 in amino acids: CASRSRASRGYTF. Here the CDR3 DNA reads TGTGCCAGCAGATCCCGGGCCTCTCGGGGCTACACCTTC.